The present T cell receptor (beta chain) was sequenced within a study of shared clonotypes between healthy human individuals. Whole-study findings and limits: Memory subsets generally showed smaller estimated richness than naive subsets did.

CDR1 and CDR2 (germline): SGHNT, YYREEE (reference sequence). CDR3 length equals 14 residues. With V trimmed by 3 bases and J by 4 bases, 3 bases remained unmatched. When replicate PCRs were run on sorted subsets, they used about 200 ng DNA, about 30,000 T cell genomes. Produced via immunoSEQ multiplex PCR; TCRdb's table is partial and in-frame only. The sample carries a few million clones, 85% to 95% recorded once. As for this clone: Its antigen is as yet unknown.

In the CD4+ fraction, cells were divided into CD45RA+ naive and CD45RA-negative memory subsets. Material for sequencing was naive CD4+ T cells from PBMCs. Sample subset: CD45RA+ positively selected. The TCR comes from a man between 18 and 35 years old in good health. Some clones in this sample may be carry-over from other donors' samples. The V call is TRBV5-4, the J call TRBJ2-3; 9 positions match TRBD2. The CDR3 spells CASSSGLAADTQYF. The CDR3 nucleotides read TGTGCCAGCAGCTCGGGACTAGCCGCAGATACGCAGTATTTT.